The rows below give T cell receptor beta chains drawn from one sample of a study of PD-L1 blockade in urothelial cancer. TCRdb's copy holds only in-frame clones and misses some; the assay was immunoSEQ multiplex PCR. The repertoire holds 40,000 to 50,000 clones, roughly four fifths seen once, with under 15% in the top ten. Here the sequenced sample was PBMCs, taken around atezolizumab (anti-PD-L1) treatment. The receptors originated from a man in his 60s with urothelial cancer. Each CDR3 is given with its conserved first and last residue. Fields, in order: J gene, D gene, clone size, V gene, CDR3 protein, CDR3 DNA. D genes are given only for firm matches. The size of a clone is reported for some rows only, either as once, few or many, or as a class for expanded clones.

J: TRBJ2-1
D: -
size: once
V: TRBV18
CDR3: CASSPGQIYNEQFF
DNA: TGTGCCAGCTCACCCGGACAGATATACAATGAGCAGTTCTTC

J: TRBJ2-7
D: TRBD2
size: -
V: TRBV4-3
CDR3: CASSQDPRGGLGEQYF
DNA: TGCGCCAGCAGCCAAGATCCCCGCGGGGGACTCGGCGAGCAGTACTTC

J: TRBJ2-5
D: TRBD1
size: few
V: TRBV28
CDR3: CASSEPGQGQETQYF
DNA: TGTGCCAGCAGTGAACCGGGACAGGGACAAGAGACCCAGTACTTC

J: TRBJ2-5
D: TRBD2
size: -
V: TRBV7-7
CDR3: CASSLRLAGANQETQYF
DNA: TGTGCTAGCAGCTTAAGGCTGGCGGGAGCAAACCAAGAGACCCAGTACTTC

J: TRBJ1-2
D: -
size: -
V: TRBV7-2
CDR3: CASSLVEGYGYTF
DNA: TGTGCCAGCAGCTTAGTTGAGGGCTATGGCTACACCTTC

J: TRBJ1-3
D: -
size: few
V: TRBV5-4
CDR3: CASSLAGGRGNTIYF
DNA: TGTGCCAGCAGCCTTGCCGGGGGGCGAGGAAACACCATATATTTT

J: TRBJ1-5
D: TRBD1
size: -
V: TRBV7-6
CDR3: CASSTGGGFQPQHF
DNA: TGTGCCAGCAGCACAGGGGGGGGCTTCCAGCCCCAGCATTTT

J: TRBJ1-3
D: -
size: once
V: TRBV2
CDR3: CASSVGQGNTIYF
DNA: TGTGCCAGCAGTGTCGGACAAGGAAACACCATATATTTT

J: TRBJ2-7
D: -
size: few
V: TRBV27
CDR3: CASSFVGRSYEQYF
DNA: TGTGCCAGCAGTTTCGTGGGCAGATCCTACGAGCAGTACTTC

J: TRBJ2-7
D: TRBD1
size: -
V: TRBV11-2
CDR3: CASSLGSGTGPYEQYF
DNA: TGTGCCAGCAGCTTAGGCTCCGGGACAGGGCCCTACGAGCAGTACTTC

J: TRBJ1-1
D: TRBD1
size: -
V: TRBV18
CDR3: CASRTGQNTEAFF
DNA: TGTGCCAGCCGGACAGGGCAGAACACTGAAGCTTTCTTT

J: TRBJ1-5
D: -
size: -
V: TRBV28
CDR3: CASGVFGTSGRDGVYSNQPQHF
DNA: TGTGCCAGCGGGGTCTTCGGCACTTCTGGGAGGGACGGCGTTTATAGCAATCAGCCCCAGCATTTT

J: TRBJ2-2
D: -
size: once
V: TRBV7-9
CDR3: CARSGNTGELFF
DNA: TGTGCCCGGAGCGGGAACACCGGGGAGCTGTTTTTT

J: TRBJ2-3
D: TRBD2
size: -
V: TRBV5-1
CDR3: CASSPGTRSTDTQYF
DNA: TGCGCCAGCAGCCCCGGGACTAGGAGCACAGATACGCAGTATTTT

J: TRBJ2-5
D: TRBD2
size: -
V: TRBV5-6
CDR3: CASATSGGAGETQYF
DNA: TGTGCCAGCGCGACTAGCGGGGGGGCGGGAGAGACCCAGTACTTC

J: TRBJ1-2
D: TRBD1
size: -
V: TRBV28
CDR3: CASRVGQGNYGYTF
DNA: TGTGCCAGCAGGGTAGGACAGGGTAACTATGGCTACACCTTC

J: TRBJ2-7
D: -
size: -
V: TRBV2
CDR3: CASSVGAYEQYF
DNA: TGTGCCAGCAGTGTAGGGGCCTACGAGCAGTACTTC